Listed here is a single T cell receptor (beta chain). This specimen comes from a study of OX40 agonist ivuxolimab in advanced cancers. Assay: immunoSEQ multiplex PCR; the TCRdb copy retains only in-frame clones and omits some. The sample has some 10,000 clones, roughly nine tenths seen once. The clonotype comes from an adult with an advanced solid tumor such as melanoma, head and neck, liver or kidney cancer. The sequencing used CD4+ or CD8+ T cells sorted from blood, collected in a trial of the OX40 agonist ivuxolimab.

Here the CDR3 reads CASSEDPGRANTDTQYF. The CDR3 DNA reads TGTGCCAGCAGTGAAGACCCTGGAAGAGCTAACACAGATACGCAGTATTTT. The chain has TRBV6-1 and TRBJ2-3; D gene unclear. The CDR3 totals 17 residues. Germline-derived CDR1 and CDR2 are MNHNS and SASEGT. V lost 1 base and J 2 bases, leaving 16 bases between the germline ends.